This T cell receptor beta chain was recorded in a study of beta chain features in type 1 diabetes. As concerns this clone: The antigen is undetermined.

Since all of the isolated RNA was reverse transcribed, expressed TCRB transcripts were what got sequenced. TCRdb's table, derived via immunoSEQ multiplex PCR, lists solely in-frame clones and lacks some. Of about 160,000 clones in the sample, 6.5% to 8.5% were seen once. This CDR3 is 12 amino acids long. Germline trimming cut 5 bases from V and 9 bases from J; bases unmatched to any gene: 7. The germline V gene encodes CDR1 SQVTM and CDR2 ANQGSEA. Overall study findings and caveats: All four CD4+ subsets of Type 1 diabetes patients contained TCRB CDR3s that were moderately but significantly shorter. Within the patient group, naive, central memory and Treg TCRB repertoires appeared more similar to each other than within healthy donors.

Material: central memory CD4+ T cells from blood. This clonotype was sampled from a woman aged 18-29 years with type 1 diabetes. The V call is TRBV29-1, the J call TRBJ2-1, with TRBD1 identical over 7 bases. As DNA, the CDR3 is TGCAGCGTTACGACAGGGTTTGGTGAGCAGTTCTTC. Translating it yields CSVTTGFGEQFF.